A single T cell receptor (beta chain) is shown here with its context. Its specific antigen is unknown. No quality values exist for individual bases; no much larger clone is one base distant. The immunoSEQ Assay, a bias-controlled multiplex PCR, was used to amplify TCRbeta CDR3 regions from genomic DNA. Turning to the authors' computational methods: Within the assay, amplification of reference gene primers was used to estimate how many nucleated cells each sample contained. To quantify the absolute abundance of each unique TCRbeta CDR3 rearrangement, sequence reads were collapsed and filtered. For each sample, productive Simpson clonality was calculated by taking the square root of Simpson's diversity index across productive rearrangements. TCRdb obtained this table from immuneACCESS and retained in-frame rearrangements with V and J assigned. These tables miss some clones; where compared with another copy, unresolved V genes account for less than half of the shortfall, and the remainder is unexplained. V and J calls and clone size come straight from that table; D and trimming were deduced from the DNA. Present in this sample are under 150,000 clones, approximately 68% of which were seen just once. The ten largest clones capture roughly 2% of the sample.

Each collaborating institution followed its own protocols to collect whole blood in K2EDTA tubes. For TCRbeta analysis, collaborators shipped samples as frozen whole blood, isolated PBMCs, or DNA extracted from either of those sample types. This entry is derived from a study of blood T cell repertoires in COVID-19 (dated by TCRdb to 2020 to 2021). Concerning the study at large: The collaborator samples originated in the United States, Italy and Spain and spanned the acute and convalescent phases of COVID-19. The prospective study material was composed of cDNA or gDNA derived from T cells, B-cell-depleted T cells, or PBMCs. Deeply sampled blood TCRbeta repertoires from subjects exposed to, actively infected with, or recovered from COVID-19 were included in the dataset. The repertoires were released in a freely available public database intended as a resource for research on the immune response to SARS-CoV-2. Samples were obtained from the ongoing ImmuneRACE study (first 160 participants) and from 1,254 subjects provided by 6 global collaborators. Nearly every sample came with metadata listing a de-identified subject ID, COVID-19 status, age in years and sex. Where available, HLA class I and class II types were taken from metadata supplied by the sample provider and were not determined by assay-based typing.

Study-wide findings and limitations: How much clinical and demographic metadata was included differed by source and by participant, and the metadata was provided uncurated.

The clonotype comes from a woman between 65 and 79 years old with acute or convalescent COVID-19. The sample was peripheral blood.

In nucleotide form, the sequence is TGCGCCAGCAGCCAAGACGGGATAAATCAGCCCCAGCATTTT. The translation is CASSQDGINQPQHF. Here the chain combines TRBV4-1 and TRBJ1-5; the D gene lacks a confident call. The CDR3 runs 14 residues from the cysteine to the phenylalanine. Only the CDR3 part of the read is kept: 42 bases, read in frame from the first base. Sequences MGHRA (CDR1) and YSYEKL (CDR2) are obtained from the germline V gene. V and J lose 0 bases and 4 bases, and a span of 7 bases separates them.